The 18 T cell receptor beta chains below come from one sample, sequenced in a study of CD8 T cell repertoires and HIV-1 epitope variants. Profiled with immunoSEQ multiplex PCR; TCRdb holds only in-frame clones, not every one. The repertoire includes about 95,000 clones, around 67% of them detected once, and approximately 24% sits in the top ten. Sequencing used uncultured baseline CD8+ T cells from peripheral blood mononuclear cells (PBMCs). The receptors here all came from a male donor with HIV.

This clone was seen many times. The chain has TRBV7-8 and TRBJ2-1; 14 nucleotides line up with TRBD2. J was trimmed by 9 bases and V by 4 bases; bases with no gene match: 14. The CDR3 extends over 18 amino acids. Germline V gene lookup returns CDR1 SGHVS and CDR2 FQNEAQ. CDR3 coding DNA: TGTGCCAGCAGCTCCGGAGCCAGGGGACTAGCGGGAGTCGGTGAGCAGTTCTTC. Its protein product is CASSSGARGLAGVGEQFF.

The chain has TRBV7-8 and TRBJ2-7; the match to TRBD2 covers 9 bases. The germline V gene has CDR1 SGHVS and CDR2 FQNEAQ. The ends lost 2 bases at V and 0 bases at J; junction bases unmatched: 2. This CDR3 has 15 amino acids. The CDR3 here is CASSLLAGSSYEQYF. CDR3 bases: TGTGCCAGCAGCTTACTAGCGGGGAGCTCCTACGAGCAGTACTTC.

The sample holds a few counts of this clone. This rearrangement joins TRBV5-1 to TRBJ1-2; D is possibly TRBD1 (5 bases). CDR3 size: 13 residues. V dropped 1 base and J dropped 7 bases, with 11 bases sitting between them. The germline V gene has CDR1 SGHRS and CDR2 YFSETQ. The CDR3 here is CASSLSGGTGYTF. For the CDR3, the DNA is TGCGCCAGCAGCTTGTCTGGGGGGACTGGCTACACCTTC.

This clone was recorded once. The chain recombines TRBV28 with TRBJ1-4; 10 bases line up with TRBD1. The germline CDR1 and CDR2 sequences are MDHEN and SYDVKM. J gave up 8 bases and V 5 bases, and 8 bases lay outside the gene matches. The CDR3 spans 15 residues. CDR3 bases: TGTGCCAGCAGTCCTCCCGGGACAGGGGACGAAAAACTGTTTTTT. It specifies CASSPPGTGDEKLFF.

This clone was seen a handful of times. The CDR3 region has the DNA TGCGCCAGCAGCCGCGGACTAGCGGGAGAAGGCGAGCAGTACTTC. This translates into CASSRGLAGEGEQYF. The chain joins TRBV10-1 to TRBJ2-7; TRBD2 matches at 13 bases. This CDR3 spans 15 amino acids. Looked up from germline, CDR1 is WNHNN and CDR2 is SYGVQD (reference sequence). The V gene end was trimmed by 6 bases and the J gene end by 6 bases; junction bases not matched to a gene: 8.

The rearrangement links TRBV28 to TRBJ2-5; the match to TRBD1 covers 7 bases. The length of the CDR3 is 14 residues. The V and J ends lost 6 bases and 0 bases, in that order; junction bases with no gene match: 4. The germline V gene encodes CDR1 MDHEN and CDR2 SYDVKM. The CDR3 sequence is CASSPGQYQETQYF. The CDR3 bases are TGTGCCAGCAGCCCGGGACAGTACCAAGAGACCCAGTACTTC.

This chain joins TRBV5-6 and TRBJ1-3, with D possibly being TRBD1 (5 bases). The germline gives CDR1 SGHDT, CDR2 YYEEEE. Trimming shortened V by 0 bases and J by 2 bases, and 12 bases separated the two germline ends. The CDR3 is 16 residues long. The CDR3 here is CASSLGAGATGNTIYF. The CDR3 bases are TGTGCCAGCAGCTTGGGAGCCGGGGCAACTGGAAACACCATATATTTT.

CDR3 nucleotides: TGTGCCATCAGTGTAGGCACTACCACCGGGGAGCTGTTTTTT. Translated, it gives CAISVGTTTGELFF. This sequence joins TRBV10-3 and TRBJ2-2; no definite D call. Looked up from germline, CDR1 is ENHRY and CDR2 is SYGVKD. The V end was cut by 4 bases, the J end by 4 bases, with 10 bases between. The CDR3 consists of 14 residues.

CDR3 in amino acids: CASSLDRGGRDTQYF. For the CDR3, the DNA is TGTGCCAGCAGCTTAGATCGCGGGGGAAGAGATACGCAGTATTTT. This sequence joins TRBV7-2 and TRBJ2-3, with 7 bases fitting TRBD2. Germline lookup yields CDR1 SGHTA and CDR2 FQGNSA. CDR3 length: 15 amino acids. Trimming took 1 base from V and 5 from J; bases not matched to a gene: 6.

The V and J genes are TRBV5-6 and TRBJ1-1; no clear D. This CDR3 spans 13 amino acids. Germline V gene data show CDR1 as SGHDT and CDR2 as YYEEEE. V lost 3 bases and J 0 bases, leaving 6 bases between the germline ends. This CDR3 is CASSSRMNTEAFF. The CDR3 bases are TGTGCCAGCAGCTCCCGGATGAACACTGAAGCTTTCTTT.

The CDR3 loop is CAWSPGGVSEKLFF. CDR3 sequence (DNA): TGTGCCTGGAGCCCAGGGGGCGTGAGTGAAAAACTGTTTTTT. The chain is built from TRBV30 and TRBJ1-4; 8 bases align to TRBD1. CDR1 is GTSNPN and CDR2 is SVGIG in the germline V gene (reference sequence). The CDR3 consists of 14 residues. V shed 3 bases, J shed 7 bases, and the junction held 7 bases outside the gene matches.

This chain links TRBV4-1 with TRBJ2-3; 10 nucleotides agree with TRBD2. Germline loops: CDR1 MGHRA, CDR2 YSYEKL. This CDR3 has 15 amino acids. With 2 bases clipped from V and 5 bases from J, the junction kept 4 bases outside the gene matches. For the CDR3, the DNA is TGCGCCAGCAGCCAAAAAGCGGGAGGGCAAGATACGCAGTATTTT. Translating gives CASSQKAGGQDTQYF.

The rearrangement uses TRBV4-2 and TRBJ2-1, with D unclear. The CDR3 sequence is 19 residues long. Trimming shortened V by 0 bases and J by 0 bases, and 18 bases separated the two germline ends. Germline V gene lookup returns CDR1 LGHNA and CDR2 YNFKEQ. The CDR3 loop reads CASSQDTAPRSSSYNEQFF. The CDR3 coding sequence is TGTGCCAGCAGCCAAGATACTGCCCCCCGGAGTAGCTCCTACAATGAGCAGTTCTTC.

The rearrangement uses TRBV29-1 and TRBJ1-1; 7 bases line up with TRBD1. Germline CDR1 is SQVTM and CDR2 is ANQGSEA. The trim removed 5 bases at V and 4 bases at J, leaving 4 bases unmatched. The CDR3 runs 12 residues. The CDR3 DNA reads as TGCAGCGTTCAGGGGGAGGTCACTGAAGCTTTCTTT. It is translated as CSVQGEVTEAFF.

The chain carries TRBV5-4 and TRBJ2-7, with 12 nucleotides matching TRBD2. CDR1 is SGHNT and CDR2 is YYREEE in the germline V gene (reference sequence). Germline trimming cut 0 bases from V and 5 bases from J; bases unmatched to any gene: 0. The CDR3 spans 14 residues. The CDR3 sequence is CASSLGLAGDEQYF. Written as DNA, the CDR3 is TGTGCCAGCAGCTTGGGACTAGCGGGAGACGAGCAGTACTTC.

The CDR3 bases are TGTGCCATCAGTGAGTCAGGGTACCAAGAGACCCAGTACTTC. Translation: CAISESGYQETQYF. The chain joins TRBV10-3 to TRBJ2-5; D unresolved. The length of the CDR3 is 14 residues. CDR1 is ENHRY and CDR2 is SYGVKD in the germline V gene. Trimming left V 0 bases short and J 0 bases short, with 5 bases between.

This clone was observed once. The chain carries TRBV7-2 and TRBJ1-5, with D perhaps TRBD1 (6 bases). The CDR3 sequence is 14 residues long. V dropped 2 bases and J dropped 4 bases, with 9 bases sitting between them. Germline-derived CDR1 and CDR2 are SGHTA and FQGNSA. The CDR3 DNA reads TGTGCCAGCAGCTTAAAAGGGGGAAATCAGCCCCAGCATTTT. This encodes CASSLKGGNQPQHF.

In this sample, this clone turned up once. V usage is TRBV10-1 and J usage is TRBJ2-7, with TRBD1 matching over 7 bases. CDR1 and CDR2 from the germline V gene are WNHNN and SYGVQD (reference sequence). The CDR3 covers 13 residues. Unmatched junction bases numbered 2, after V lost 0 bases and J lost 6 bases. The CDR3 region is CASSESSGGEQYF. The CDR3 DNA reads TGCGCCAGCAGTGAGTCGTCAGGGGGCGAGCAGTACTTC.